The 3 T cell receptor beta chains given below trace back to one sample, sequenced in a study of blood T cells in healthy people across ages. Primers used in a second PCR of about 7 to 11 cycles were a sample-barcoded 5' primer and a J-beta primer mix. TCRdb re-derived calls from the 5' RACE reads in MiXCR, one entry per CDR3 protein. The table has about 1.4 million distinct CDR3 sequences, around 55% seen once. Sequencing was carried out using blood. Every receptor here comes from a man between 18 and 29 years old in good health.

The genes are TRBV9 and TRBJ2-1; D remains ambiguous. The CDR3 is 14 amino acids. Per the germline V gene, CDR1 is SGDLS and CDR2 is YYNGEE. Trimming left V 2 bases short and J 6 bases short, with 12 bases between. The CDR3 is CASSVGVVLNEQFF. The CDR3 DNA reads TGTGCCAGCAGCGTGGGTGTAGTACTCAATGAGCAGTTCTTC.

The chain uses TRBV5-1 and TRBJ2-1, with a weak D call TRBD1 (6 bases). Trimming stripped 2 bases from V and 5 bases from J, with 11 bases between. This CDR3 spans 14 amino acids. CDR1 and CDR2 from the germline V gene are SGHRS and YFSETQ. The chain's CDR3 is CASSLQGANNEQFF. In nucleotides, the CDR3 is TGCGCCAGCAGCTTACAGGGTGCGAACAATGAGCAGTTCTTC.

The chain employs TRBV29-1 and TRBJ2-7, with D perhaps matching TRBD2 (5 bases). CDR3 size: 12 residues. V lost 4 bases to trimming and J lost 6 bases, with 13 bases between them. In germline, CDR1 is SQVTM, CDR2 ANQGSEA. The DNA of the CDR3 is TGCAGCGTTGTGGGGAGAGAGGGCGAGCAGTACTTC. Translating gives CSVVGREGEQYF.